This TCR beta chain was retrieved from a study of cytomegalovirus exposure and HLA in healthy donors (dated by TCRdb to 2016 to 2017). Study-wide context: According to a later analysis, the roughly 120 validation repertoires were produced on the same platform as the 666 repertoires of the first cohort. The study aimed to test whether signatures of past pathogen exposure could be identified by cataloging public T cell receptors. In addition to the first cohort of about 650 subjects, a separate validation cohort of 100 to 150 different subjects was used. High-throughput TCR immunosequencing, statistical association of individual TCRs with disease status, and machine learning were combined to predict cytomegalovirus infection status.

Libraries were constructed by the immunoSEQ multiplex PCR assay. The authors' pipeline ran thus. A statistical classification framework was built for diagnosing cytomegalovirus status from the catalog of TCR beta chain sequences. Sourced from immuneACCESS, this table was stored by TCRdb with only in-frame sequences that have V and J called. A share of the clones is absent; for the studies checked, an unresolved V gene accounts for under half, and the remainder has no known explanation. V, J and clone size are those of that table, while D and trimming were read from the DNA. For this sample there are under 200,000 clones; 75% to 90% appear just once. The ten most abundant clones make up 2% to 2.5% of the sample. With respect to this clone: Its specific antigen is unknown. Base qualities are not recorded, but no much larger clone differs from it by a single base.

Points the paper makes about the study in general: A later analysis lacked HLA typing for the validation cohort, so it scored co-occurrence in that cohort across all 110 or so repertoires. Subsequent analysis determined that TCRs grouped into clusters in the first cohort also showed a tendency toward co-occurrence across the approximately 110 validation repertoires, and approximately 94% of cluster scores exceeded 0. In vitro tests confirmed that a few of the cytomegalovirus-associated TCR beta chains recognize cytomegalovirus antigens. The authors suggested that the approach could potentially be generalized to other disease states and immunological phenotypes. In the study, some 160 TCR beta chains were listed as associated with cytomegalovirus. Most TCR sequences were seen in very few donors, while some public TCRs were found in many individuals. The classifier was reported to diagnose cytomegalovirus status with high specificity and sensitivity in both the original and validation cohorts.

Looking up the germline V gene yields CDR1 SGHRS and CDR2 YFSETQ. CDR3 length: 15 amino acids, cysteine to phenylalanine. The sequence is cut down to CDR3 DNA, 45 bases in frame from base 1. The trim is 0 bases for V and 1 base for J, with a gap of 8 bases between the germline ends. The donors belonged to the validation cohort of roughly 120 subjects, which was separate from the approximately 660-subject first cohort. The V and J segments used are TRBV5-1 and TRBJ1-5, with no confident D gene call. The sample consisted of PBMCs. The receptor's source is a woman aged 18-35 years in good health and CMV-seronegative. The DNA sequence reads TGCGCCAGCAGCTTGGCCGGTCTGAGCAATCAGCCCCAGCATTTT. It encodes CASSLAGLSNQPQHF. The reference TRBV5-1 and TRBJ1-5 proteins fill in what lies around the CDR3, so the full variable domain reads KAGVTQTPRYLIKTRGQQVTLSCSPISGHRSVSWYQQTPGQGLQFLFEYFSETQRNKGNFPGRFSGRQFSNSRSEMNVSTLELGDSALYLCASSLAGLSNQPQHFGDGTRLSIL.